This TCR beta chain came from a study of Graves' ophthalmopathy and Graves' hyperthyroidism. Study-level findings and limits: Researchers report that a 13-signature model separated ophthalmopathy from stable hyperthyroidism, posting about 91% sensitivity and around 80% specificity.

Diagnoses were established from clinical symptoms, serum thyroxine, TRAb, thyroid ultrasound and orbital computed tomography. On this clonotype: Its antigen is unknown.

RNA transcripts were the template, and TCR beta CDR3 regions were amplified from them. After a first-round RT-PCR with HTBI primers, a second-round multiplex PCR was run. TCRdb re-analysed the multiplex PCR reads in MiXCR, keeping a single row per CDR3 protein. The sample holds around 1,200,000 distinct CDR3 sequences; about 36% are singletons and the top ten take 11%. Sequencing input: peripheral blood or thyroid tissue (not recorded which). The receptor was isolated from an adult man with Graves' hyperthyroidism.

The CDR3 DNA is TGTGCCATCAGCTTCAGCGAGGGACGGGGGATCGCTGGCTACACCTTC. Its translation is CAISFSEGRGIAGYTF. The rearrangement links TRBV10-3 to TRBJ1-2; maybe TRBD1 (5 bases). CDR1 ENHRY and CDR2 SYGVKD come from the germline V gene. V lost 6 bases and J lost 7, with 24 bases in between. The CDR3 contains 16 residues.